This T cell receptor (beta chain) was identified during a study of T cells in Graves' hyperthyroidism and ophthalmopathy. TCR beta CDR3 regions were amplified from RNA transcripts. The TCR CDR3 was amplified in a first-round RT-PCR using the HTBI primer set. MiXCR, applied by TCRdb to the multiplex PCR reads, yields one record per CDR3 protein. This table has about 290,000 distinct CDR3 sequences, around 19% appearing once. Isolation of PBMCs was performed on around 9.4 ml fresh peripheral blood. This clonotype turned up a few times. Its antigen remains unidentified. The CDR3 loop spans 11 amino acids. Germline CDR1 is SEHNR and CDR2 is FQNEAQ (reference sequence). Between the trimmed V and J ends, which lost 8 bases and 1 base, there was a span of 5 bases. Findings of the study overall: In blood, most of the thyroid clonotypes expanded above 0.001 were also present.

The chain employs TRBV7-9 and TRBJ1-1; no firm D call. The receptor's source is a man aged 50 to 59 with Graves' ophthalmopathy. Sequenced: blood. CDR3 nucleotide sequence: TGTGCCAGCGACCCGAACACTGAAGCTTTCTTT. Encoded protein: CASDPNTEAFF.